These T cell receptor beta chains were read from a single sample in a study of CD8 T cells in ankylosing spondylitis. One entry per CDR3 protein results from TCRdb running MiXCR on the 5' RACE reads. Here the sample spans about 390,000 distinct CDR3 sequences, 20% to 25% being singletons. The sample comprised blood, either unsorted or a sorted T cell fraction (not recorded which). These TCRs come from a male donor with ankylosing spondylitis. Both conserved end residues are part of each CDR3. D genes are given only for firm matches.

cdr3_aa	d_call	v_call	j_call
CASSLEGSGIGEQFF	TRBD2	TRBV7-7	TRBJ2-1
CASSLRTGGLQPQHF	TRBD1	TRBV19	TRBJ1-5
CASGTSGLYRPNEQFF	TRBD2	TRBV12-5	TRBJ2-1
CASSQYAGYSNQPQHF	.	TRBV5-1	TRBJ1-5
CASSSRLAGYYEQYF	TRBD2	TRBV12-3/TRBV12-4	TRBJ2-7
CASSLGIGASTDTQYF	.	TRBV5-1	TRBJ2-3
CASRDTPGFEETQYF	.	TRBV7-2	TRBJ2-5
CASSLGGQSRQTQYF	TRBD1	TRBV28	TRBJ2-5
CASSLGGRAGETQYF	TRBD2	TRBV7-2	TRBJ2-5
CASSSRGQAVDGELFF	TRBD1	TRBV28	TRBJ2-2
CASSTQTGEPAQTQYF	TRBD1	TRBV7-2	TRBJ2-5
CSAELLAASTDTQYF	.	TRBV20-1	TRBJ2-3
CASRDKKLSQETQYF	.	TRBV27	TRBJ2-5
CASSMTVQGGNTEAFF	.	TRBV5-1	TRBJ1-1
CASSISRGFQETQYF	.	TRBV5-1	TRBJ2-5
CASSSSGTVVFAEQYF	TRBD1	TRBV19	TRBJ2-7
CSAITGTSIPDTQYF	TRBD2	TRBV20-1	TRBJ2-3
CASSHRDSLVGELFF	.	TRBV5-1	TRBJ2-2
CASSWSGEQFF	.	TRBV12-3/TRBV12-4	TRBJ2-1
CSARGGGTGNTIYF	.	TRBV20-1	TRBJ1-3
CASSLAAGLHYGYTF	.	TRBV11-2	TRBJ1-2
CASNSRAGNEQFF	.	TRBV6-6	TRBJ2-1
CASSLFGGYEQYF	.	TRBV28	TRBJ2-7
CASRRQGAVLRNTEAFF	TRBD1	TRBV19	TRBJ1-1
CASSDLGRANSYEQYF	TRBD2	TRBV6-1	TRBJ2-7
CASSPTGNAHNEQFF	.	TRBV19	TRBJ2-1
CASSSSGTSTDTQYF	TRBD2	TRBV6-5	TRBJ2-3
CASSRGTGDTEAFF	TRBD1	TRBV18	TRBJ1-1
CASSFGTGGYEQYF	TRBD1	TRBV12-3/TRBV12-4	TRBJ2-7
CASSITLPHTWTSHEQYF	.	TRBV7-8	TRBJ2-7
CSAQTFGGELFF	.	TRBV20-1	TRBJ2-2
CASSLSRTNTGELFF	.	TRBV7-3	TRBJ2-2
CASRLAGGVGNEQFF	TRBD2	TRBV25-1	TRBJ2-1
CASSLRIGEVDEQYF	.	TRBV5-1	TRBJ2-7
CSVEPLAGGLRQETQYF	TRBD2	TRBV29-1	TRBJ2-5
CATSDLGFGYNEQFF	.	TRBV24-1	TRBJ2-1
CASSPSTRGYTF	.	TRBV28	TRBJ1-2
CSVTDRADTEAFF	TRBD1	TRBV29-1	TRBJ1-1
CASYTTGDQPQHF	TRBD1	TRBV28	TRBJ1-5
CAISEQGANTEAFF	TRBD1	TRBV10-3	TRBJ1-1
CASSWDRTSGMNEQFF	TRBD2	TRBV3-1	TRBJ2-1
CASSSGPSYEQYF	.	TRBV12-3/TRBV12-4	TRBJ2-7
CASRAIAGETTDTQYF	TRBD2	TRBV19	TRBJ2-3
CASSLTGLDEKLFF	.	TRBV5-1	TRBJ1-4
CASSPRDRGNGYTF	TRBD1	TRBV18	TRBJ1-2
CASSFQQGWNTEAFF	.	TRBV28	TRBJ1-1
CASSYSWDLRHEQFF	.	TRBV6-2/TRBV6-3	TRBJ2-1
CASSLQAEETQYF	.	TRBV5-1	TRBJ2-5
CASSPGLVNYNEQFF	TRBD2	TRBV12-3/TRBV12-4	TRBJ2-1
CASSRSAYPIEQYF	.	TRBV7-2	TRBJ2-7
CAISEPGNTGELFF	.	TRBV10-3	TRBJ2-2
CASSVDGRNTGELFF	.	TRBV9	TRBJ2-2
CSAGFEGSETQYF	.	TRBV20-1	TRBJ2-5
CASSLGQGTEAFF	TRBD1	TRBV12-3/TRBV12-4	TRBJ1-1
CASSPSGGLAFNEQFF	.	TRBV12-3/TRBV12-4	TRBJ2-1
CASSKAGAGRSYNEQFF	.	TRBV21-1	TRBJ2-1
CASSEGQGMGVSEQFF	.	TRBV6-1	TRBJ2-1
CASSLDRVSTDTQYF	TRBD1	TRBV3-1	TRBJ2-3
CSVDERGSGANVLTF	.	TRBV29-1	TRBJ2-6